The 19 T cell receptor beta chains below come from one sample, sequenced in a study of breast tumors, draining lymph nodes, adjacent tissues. Using its own MiXCR run on the multiplex PCR reads, TCRdb lists one record per CDR3 protein. The sample lists around 25,000 distinct CDR3 sequences, about 25% seen once, with roughly 13% in the top ten. Sequenced: breast tumor tissue. These receptors all stem from a female donor with breast cancer. Some clones in this sample may be carry-over from other donors' samples.

This clonotype was counted ten times or more. The chain uses TRBV12-3 or TRBV12-4 and TRBJ1-2; 7 nucleotides agree with TRBD1. The CDR3 consists of 13 residues. V gave up 4 bases and J gave up 3 bases; unmatched junction bases: 2. In nucleotides, the CDR3 is TGTGCCAGCAGTTCAGGGGGATACTATGGCTACACCTTC. Residues: CASSSGGYYGYTF.

Comment on this clonotype: A read error may be the cause here, since a much bigger clone is one base away. The rearrangement uses TRBV28 and TRBJ1-2, with 8 positions matching TRBD1. Trimming at V came to 3 bases and at J to 12 bases, leaving 6 bases not matched to a gene. Looked up from germline, CDR1 is MDHEN and CDR2 is SYDVKM. This CDR3 region has 12 residues. The CDR3 is CASSFSTGGNTF. CDR3 nucleotide sequence: TGTGCCAGCAGTTTTTCCACAGGGGGAAACACCTTC.

The rearrangement uses TRBV4-1 and TRBJ2-1; possible D gene TRBD2, 5 bases. Germline lookup yields CDR1 MGHRA and CDR2 YSYEKL. This CDR3 is built from 17 residues. V lost 2 bases and J lost 8, with 22 bases in between. Here the CDR3 DNA reads TGCGCCAGCAGCCAAAGTCCACTAGTCCCGGTGGTTGATGAGCAGTTCTTC. Protein sequence: CASSQSPLVPVVDEQFF.

This clonotype was recorded at least ten times. CDR3 in DNA: TGTGCCTGGAGTGGGGACAGGAATTCACCCCTCCACTTT. It codes for CAWSGDRNSPLHF. The chain carries TRBV30 and TRBJ1-6; 8 bases fit TRBD1. There are 13 residues in the CDR3. The ends lost 1 base at V and 7 bases at J; junction bases unmatched: 0. Germline V CDR1 and CDR2: GTSNPN, SVGIG (reference sequence).

Ten or more counts support this clonotype. The chain uses TRBV30 and TRBJ2-5; D is possibly TRBD1 or TRBD2 (6 bases each). Looked up from germline, CDR1 is GTSNPN and CDR2 is SVGIG (reference sequence). This CDR3 has 15 amino acids. The CDR3 protein is CARSRGGGIGETQYF. The CDR3 DNA sequence: TGTGCACGGAGCCGTGGGGGCGGGATCGGGGAGACCCAGTACTTC. Full variable domain (rest looked up from reference TRBV30 and TRBJ2-5): SQTIHQWPATLVQPVGSPLSLECTVEGTSNPNLYWYRQAAGRGLQLLFYSVGIGQISSEVPQNLSASRPQDRQFILSSKKLLLSDSGFYLCARSRGGGIGETQYFGPGTRLLVL.

This clonotype was counted at least ten times. The chain uses TRBV5-1 and TRBJ1-6; D is possibly TRBD1 (5 bases). The CDR3 consists of 15 residues. Per germline, CDR1 SGHRS and CDR2 YFSETQ. V lost 2 bases and J lost 5, with 11 bases in between. The CDR3: CASSFDSPNNSPLHF. Here the CDR3 DNA reads TGCGCCAGCAGCTTTGACAGTCCTAATAATTCACCCCTCCACTTT.

This clonotype was counted at least ten times. The chain is built from TRBV4-1 and TRBJ2-1; D remains unclear. Germline V gene data show CDR1 as MGHRA and CDR2 as YSYEKL. CDR3 length: 16 residues. Trimming shortened V by 4 bases and J by 5 bases, and 18 bases separated the two germline ends. CDR3 sequence: CASSRYSPVEDNEQFF. The CDR3 nucleotides are TGCGCCAGCAGCCGCTATTCGCCAGTCGAAGACAATGAGCAGTTCTTC.

This clonotype was recorded at least ten times. V is TRBV5-1 and J is TRBJ1-6; the D is unclear. This CDR3 has 15 residues. V was cut by 7 bases and J by 7 bases, with 18 bases left in between. Germline CDR1 SGHRS, CDR2 YFSETQ. For the CDR3, the DNA is TGCGCCAGCTCCCCCGCCGAACAGAGAAATTCACCCCTCCACTTT. This codes for CASSPAEQRNSPLHF.

This clonotype was seen many times. The J gene is TRBJ2-6, the V gene TRBV2; D is possibly TRBD1 or TRBD2 (7 bases each). Trimming took off 6 bases at V and 0 bases at J, with 18 bases between the two ends. Germline assignment: CDR1 SNHLY and CDR2 FYNNEI. The CDR3 loop spans 18 amino acids. This chain's CDR3 is CASSRGQRGGSGANVLTF. The DNA of the CDR3 is TGTGCCAGCAGCCGGGGACAGAGGGGGGGCTCTGGGGCCAACGTCCTGACTTTC.

Many counts were recorded for this clonotype. V and J are TRBV20-1 and TRBJ1-5, with D possibly matching TRBD1 (6 bases). This CDR3 comprises 15 residues. Trimming took off 0 bases at V and 7 bases at J, with 16 bases between the two ends. Per the germline V gene, CDR1 is DFQATT and CDR2 is SNEGSKA (reference sequence). The chain's CDR3 is CSAREVGGAGQPQHF. CDR3 coding DNA: TGCAGTGCTAGAGAAGTGGGGGGCGCGGGGCAGCCCCAGCATTTT.

The chain joins TRBV12-3 or TRBV12-4 to TRBJ2-2, with TRBD2 identical over 7 bases. V was pared by 3 bases and J by 2 bases, with 9 bases of the junction left unmatched. CDR3 length equals 17 residues. CDR3 region: CASSFEGGSGNTGELFF. For the CDR3, the DNA is TGTGCCAGCAGTTTTGAGGGCGGGAGCGGTAACACCGGGGAGCTGTTTTTT.

Concerning this clonotype: Possible read error: a much larger clone is one base away. The chain carries TRBV2 and TRBJ2-3; TRBD2 aligns across 9 bases. V shed 8 bases, J shed 8 bases, and the junction held 8 bases outside the gene matches. Looked up from germline, CDR1 is SNHLY and CDR2 is FYNNEI. The CDR3 has 13 amino acids. The DNA for the CDR3 is TGTGCCAGCTTAGCGGGAGTTGGAGTTACGCAGTATTTT. Encoded protein: CASLAGVGVTQYF.

The chain has TRBV19 and TRBJ1-5, with D uncertain. Germline assignment: CDR1 LNHDA and CDR2 SQIVND (reference sequence). The ends were cut back, 11 bases at V and 0 bases at J, with 17 bases in the middle. The CDR3 extends over 15 amino acids. CDR3 sequence: CAHNPRQFSNQPQHF. The CDR3 DNA is TGTGCCCATAATCCCCGGCAGTTTAGCAATCAGCCCCAGCATTTT.

This clonotype was recorded once. The germline gene is not matched at one end of the junction; a read error may be the cause. V gene TRBV18 combines with J gene TRBJ1-3, with 7 bases aligning to TRBD1. The CDR3 totals 16 residues. Germline V lookup: CDR1 KGHSH, CDR2 LQKENI. DNA of the CDR3: TGTGCCAGCTCTCCCACCCAGGGGGTCTCTGGAAACACCATGTATTTT. It is translated as CASSPTQGVSGNTMYF. Variable domain in full (rest from reference TRBV18 and TRBJ1-3): NAGVMQNPRHLVRRRGQEARLRCSPMKGHSHVYWYRQLPEEGLKFMVYLQKENIIDESGMPKERFSAEFPKEGPSILRIQQVVRGDSAAYFCASSPTQGVSGNTMYFGEGSWLTVV.

This clonotype occurred many times. This chain joins TRBV5-5 and TRBJ1-4; 9 nucleotides align to TRBD1. Germline V gives CDR1 SGHKS, CDR2 YYEKEE (reference sequence). Unmatched junction bases numbered 5, after V lost 0 bases and J lost 8 bases. The CDR3 runs 15 residues. The CDR3: CASSLVGTGREKLFF. The CDR3 bases are TGTGCCAGCAGCTTGGTGGGGACAGGGCGAGAAAAACTGTTTTTT.

A word on this clonotype: Given the absence of the conserved phenylalanine or tryptophan at the CDR3 end, a read error is likely. The chain is built from TRBV6-2 or TRBV6-3 and TRBJ2-3; 8 nucleotides align to TRBD2. This CDR3 is 16 amino acids long. Germline V lookup: CDR1 MNHEY, CDR2 SVGEGT. The V gene end was trimmed by 8 bases and the J gene end by 2 bases; junction bases not matched to a gene: 12. The CDR3 DNA follows: TGTGCCAGCGGGACAATAGCGGGACTATACACAGATACGCAGTATCTT. This encodes CASGTIAGLYTDTQYL.

This clonotype has a count of ten or more. The DNA of the CDR3 is TGTGCCAGCTCACCAGGGGGACTGGATGAGACCCAGTACTTC. Its translation is CASSPGGLDETQYF. V is TRBV18 and J is TRBJ2-5; maybe TRBD2 (6 bases). Germline V gene data show CDR1 as KGHSH and CDR2 as LQKENI. The CDR3 extends over 14 amino acids. Trimming stripped 2 bases from V and 5 bases from J, with 12 bases between.

In its sample, this clonotype was seen many times. One base away lies a much larger clone, so this may be a sequencing read error. This chain joins TRBV24-1 and TRBJ1-6; D ambiguous. This CDR3 comprises 14 residues. In germline, CDR1 is KGHDR, CDR2 SFDVKD. The CDR3 sequence is CATSVGHGGSPPHF. CDR3 sequence (DNA): TGTGCCACCAGTGTGGGTCACGGTGGTTCACCCCCCCACTTT.

This clonotype was observed at least ten times. The rearrangement uses TRBV5-1 and TRBJ1-3; D unclear. CDR3 length equals 13 residues. The V and J ends lost 4 bases and 8 bases respectively, with 13 bases between them. The germline V gene encodes CDR1 SGHRS and CDR2 YFSETQ. The CDR3 DNA sequence: TGCGCCAGCAGCATCGGGAATTTGGACACCATATATTTT. Translating it yields CASSIGNLDTIYF.